This T cell receptor (beta chain) was sequenced during a study of blood T cell repertoires in COVID-19. Study as a whole: Sites in the United States, Italy and Spain provided acute and convalescent COVID-19 samples. Sample material is recorded as cDNA or gDNA derived from T cells, B-cell-depleted T cells, or PBMCs.

Per germline, CDR1 ENHRY and CDR2 SYGVKD. Trimming took 0 bases from V and 5 from J, leaving 13 bases between them. The CDR3 extends over 15 amino acids. Per the study methods: The assay estimated nucleated cells by amplifying reference gene primers. Some clones are missing from TCRdb's copy, which holds only in-frame ones; the method was immunoSEQ multiplex PCR. V and J calls and clone size follow that table, whereas D and trimming were derived from the DNA. Of hundreds of thousands of clones listed, approximately 88% are singletons. Sequenced material: peripheral blood. This rearrangement joins TRBV10-3 to TRBJ1-1; D perhaps matches TRBD1 (5 bases). This sequence was found in a woman in her forties or fifties with active or convalescent COVID-19. DNA for the CDR3: TGTGCCATCAGTGAGTCGGGGCCGGAGTGGACTGAAGCTTTCTTT. Its protein product is CAISESGPEWTEAFF.